This is a list of T cell receptor beta chains from one sample in a study of T cell responses to AZD1222 COVID-19 vaccine. TCRdb keeps only in-frame clones here, not all; method: immunoSEQ multiplex PCR. The table lists about 200,000 clones, more than 90% of them singletons. The specimen comprised peripheral blood, sampled 28 days after the second dose of the MenACWY control vaccine. The receptors originated from an adult who received the MenACWY meningococcal vaccine as a control. The CDR3 runs from the conserved cysteine through the conserved F or W. The D gene is left open where the match is weak. Size is stated for part of the rows, as once, few or many counts, or as a class when the clone is expanded.

CASTLGENTEAFF,TGCGCCAGCACCCTCGGGGAGAACACTGAAGCTTTCTTT,TRBJ1-1,TRBV10-2,-,-
CAWTGGDAEAFF,TGTGCCTGGACAGGGGGAGATGCTGAAGCTTTCTTT,TRBJ1-1,TRBV30,-,TRBD1
CASSSLRNEQFF,TGTGCCAGCAGCTCCCTCAGAAATGAGCAGTTCTTC,TRBJ2-1,TRBV11-2,-,-
CAINQKGDTEAFF,TGTGCCATCAATCAGAAAGGGGACACTGAAGCTTTCTTT,TRBJ1-1,TRBV10-3,once,-
CASSPDRNYGYTF,TGTGCCAGCAGCCCCGACAGGAACTATGGCTACACCTTC,TRBJ1-2,TRBV7-3,-,-
CAWSMGETQYF,TGTGCCTGGAGTATGGGAGAGACCCAGTACTTC,TRBJ2-5,TRBV30,-,-
CASSLTGNTEAFF,TGTGCCAGCAGCCTGACAGGGAACACTGAAGCTTTCTTT,TRBJ1-1,TRBV7-2,-,-
CASSERLAVHSYNEQFF,TGTGCCAGCAGCGAACGACTAGCGGTACACTCCTACAATGAGCAGTTCTTC,TRBJ2-1,TRBV7-9,-,TRBD2
CASSLFGIAEAFF,TGTGCCAGCAGCTTGTTTGGGATCGCTGAAGCTTTCTTT,TRBJ1-1,TRBV5-6,once,-
CSVLTRGLEKLFF,TGCAGCGTTCTCACCAGGGGGCTTGAAAAACTGTTTTTT,TRBJ1-4,TRBV29-1,-,TRBD1
CASTGASYEQYF,TGTGCCAGCACCGGGGCCTCCTACGAGCAGTACTTC,TRBJ2-7,TRBV19,-,-
CASRVAGGGVARSYNEQFF,TGTGCCAGCAGGGTAGCGGGAGGAGGGGTGGCTAGGTCCTACAATGAGCAGTTCTTC,TRBJ2-1,TRBV28,-,TRBD2
CASRRQAEAFF,TGTGCCAGCAGGAGACAGGCTGAAGCTTTCTTT,TRBJ1-1,TRBV2,-,-
CAIRSDRAAYGYTF,TGTGCCATCAGATCGGACAGGGCGGCCTATGGCTACACCTTC,TRBJ1-2,TRBV10-3,-,TRBD1
CASSQDTGRDYGYTF,TGCGCCAGCAGCCAAGATACCGGACGGGACTATGGCTACACCTTC,TRBJ1-2,TRBV4-3,-,-
CASSVGTDKAFF,TGTGCCAGCAGCGTTGGGACAGATAAAGCTTTCTTT,TRBJ1-1,TRBV7-9,-,TRBD1
CASSLEGQGYEQYF,TGCGCCAGCAGCTTGGAAGGTCAGGGCTACGAGCAGTACTTC,TRBJ2-7,TRBV5-1,-,-
CASSLSGQGQQYF,TGTGCCAGCAGTTTATCTGGCCAGGGGCAGCAGTACTTC,TRBJ2-7,TRBV27,-,-
CASSPRGGLQPQHF,TGCGCCAGCAGCCCACGGGGGGGACTTCAGCCCCAGCATTTT,TRBJ1-5,TRBV5-1,-,-
CASNGGGSYGNEQFF,TGTGCCAGCAACGGAGGGGGGTCGTATGGGAATGAGCAGTTCTTC,TRBJ2-1,TRBV2,-,-
CASSLGAGTSHTGELFF,TGTGCCAGCAGCTTAGGGGCCGGGACATCCCACACCGGGGAGCTGTTTTTT,TRBJ2-2,TRBV7-9,-,-
CASNRGTGYEKLFF,TGTGCCAGCAACCGCGGGACAGGGTATGAAAAACTGTTTTTT,TRBJ1-4,TRBV6-5,few,TRBD1
CASSFRGQMNTEAFF,TGTGCCAGCAGCTTTCGCGGGCAGATGAACACTGAAGCTTTCTTT,TRBJ1-1,TRBV7-2,once,-
CASSLSGGTYEQYF,TGTGCCAGCAGCTTGAGCGGGGGTACCTACGAGCAGTACTTC,TRBJ2-7,TRBV5-6,-,TRBD2